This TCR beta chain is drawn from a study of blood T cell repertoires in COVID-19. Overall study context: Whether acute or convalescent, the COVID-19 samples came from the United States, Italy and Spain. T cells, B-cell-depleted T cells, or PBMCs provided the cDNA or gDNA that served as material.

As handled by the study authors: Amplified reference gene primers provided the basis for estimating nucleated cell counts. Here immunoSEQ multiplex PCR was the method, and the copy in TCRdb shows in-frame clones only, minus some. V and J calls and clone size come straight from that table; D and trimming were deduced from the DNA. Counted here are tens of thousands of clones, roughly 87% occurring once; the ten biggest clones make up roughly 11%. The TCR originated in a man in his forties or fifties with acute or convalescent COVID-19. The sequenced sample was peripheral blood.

This CDR3 reads CASRGTSSPGELFF. DNA for the CDR3: TGTGCCAGCAGAGGGACTAGTTCCCCCGGGGAGCTGTTTTTT. The rearrangement uses TRBV2 and TRBJ2-2; 8 positions agree with TRBD2. Germline-derived CDR1 and CDR2 are SNHLY and FYNNEI. This CDR3 spans 14 amino acids. Germline trimming cut 6 bases from V and 6 bases from J; bases unmatched to any gene: 6.